The 29 T cell receptor beta chains below all came from one sample that was sequenced in a study of T cell repertoires in cytomegalovirus infection. TCRdb fed the reads into MiXCR, producing one record per CDR3 protein. The sample holds roughly 100,000 distinct CDR3 sequences, 16% seen once. The sequencing sample was made of PBMCs. The receptors were sampled from a human donor in good health (CMV status not recorded). Some clones in this sample may be carry-over from other donors' samples.

V gene TRBV20-1 combines with J gene TRBJ2-5; the D gene is possibly TRBD1 (5 bases). Germline assignment: CDR1 DFQATT and CDR2 SNEGSKA (reference sequence). The CDR3 spans 11 residues. Trimming removed 1 base at V and 5 bases at J, with 5 bases between. The CDR3 region is CSARGGETQYF. DNA for the CDR3: TGCAGTGCTAGAGGGGGCGAGACCCAGTACTTC.

V gene TRBV20-1 combines with J gene TRBJ2-1, with a tentative D call TRBD1 (5 bases). Per germline, CDR1 DFQATT and CDR2 SNEGSKA (reference sequence). There are 13 residues in the CDR3. V was clipped by 6 bases and J by 9 bases, with 18 bases between them. CDR3 region: CSAETAGNIEQFF. In DNA form, the CDR3 reads TGCAGTGCCGAGACGGCAGGGAACATTGAGCAGTTCTTC.

The gene calls are TRBV20-1 and TRBJ1-2, with D unresolved. Trimming took off 6 bases at V and 3 bases at J, with 11 bases between the two ends. CDR1 and CDR2 (germline): DFQATT, SNEGSKA (reference sequence). This CDR3 has 12 residues. CDR3 sequence: CSAPDGDYGYTF. The CDR3, as DNA: TGCAGTGCCCCCGACGGCGACTATGGCTACACCTTC.

As regards this clonotype: A read error may explain this, as a much larger clone is one base away. The rearrangement links TRBV6-6 to TRBJ2-6; D uncertain. Germline V gene sequence: CDR1 MNHNY, CDR2 SVGAGI (reference sequence). This CDR3 region has 16 residues. The CDR3 DNA sequence: TGTCCCAGCAGTGTCTCGAGAAACTCTGGGGCCAACGTCCTGACTTTC. As protein: CPSSVSRNSGANVLTF.

The J gene is TRBJ2-1, the V gene TRBV7-3, with TRBD2 matching over 12 bases. Germline V gene sequence: CDR1 SGHTA, CDR2 FQGTGA. There are 19 residues in the CDR3. With 5 bases clipped from V and 9 bases from J, the junction kept 20 bases outside the gene matches. CDR3 sequence: CASSQTGRLAGGYMGEQFF. For the CDR3, the DNA is TGTGCCAGCAGCCAGACTGGCCGGCTAGCGGGGGGGTATATGGGTGAGCAGTTCTTC.

This clonotype was detected ten times or more. V usage is TRBV7-2 and J usage is TRBJ1-1; D is unclear. V gave up 0 bases and J gave up 1 base, with 6 bases separating them. Germline CDR1 is SGHTA and CDR2 is FQGNSA. This CDR3 region has 14 residues. This CDR3 is CASSLAGGNTEAFF. The CDR3 DNA is TGTGCCAGCAGCTTAGCAGGAGGGAACACTGAAGCTTTCTTT.

This clonotype was seen a few times. This chain links TRBV29-1 with TRBJ1-1, with a tentative D call TRBD1 (5 bases). CDR3 length: 13 residues. Trimming left V 6 bases short and J 6 bases short, with 17 bases between. The germline V gene encodes CDR1 SQVTM and CDR2 ANQGSEA. CDR3 nucleotide sequence: TGCAGCGTGGTGGATGGGGGGGTGGCTGAAGCTTTCTTT. The encoded protein is CSVVDGGVAEAFF.

The chain links TRBV12-3 or TRBV12-4 to TRBJ2-1; TRBD2 matches at 10 bases. There are 15 residues in the CDR3. The J segment lost 3 bases and the V segment lost 3 bases, leaving 2 bases of the junction unmatched. CDR3 protein: CASSLSSGGYNEQFF. CDR3 sequence (DNA): TGTGCCAGCAGTTTGTCTAGCGGGGGCTACAATGAGCAGTTCTTC.

The chain is built from TRBV5-1 and TRBJ2-5, with 7 nucleotides matching TRBD1. The V gene's germline CDR1 is SGHRS and CDR2 YFSETQ. CDR3 length: 13 amino acids. The J segment lost 2 bases and the V segment lost 7 bases, leaving 5 bases of the junction unmatched. CDR3 protein: CASGLGQQETQYF. The CDR3 DNA reads TGCGCCAGCGGCCTGGGACAGCAAGAGACCCAGTACTTC.

The gene calls are TRBV18 and TRBJ1-3; 9 bases are shared with TRBD1. The CDR3 contains 19 residues. J gave up 4 bases and V 3 bases, and 16 bases lay outside the gene matches. CDR1 and CDR2 (germline): KGHSH, LQKENI. CDR3 sequence: CASSPVPGQGPAAGNTIYF. DNA of the CDR3: TGTGCCAGCTCACCCGTCCCGGGACAGGGTCCGGCGGCGGGAAACACCATATATTTT.

This clonotype came up many times. V usage is TRBV2 and J usage is TRBJ2-1; D is unclear. The V and J ends lost 7 bases and 7 bases respectively, with 14 bases between them. The CDR3 covers 13 residues. Germline V lookup: CDR1 SNHLY, CDR2 FYNNEI. The CDR3 region is CASMYEGKNEQFF. CDR3 DNA: TGTGCCAGCATGTACGAAGGGAAAAATGAGCAGTTCTTC.

As for this clonotype: This may be a read error: a much more frequent sequence differs by one nucleotide. V usage is TRBV10-3 and J usage is TRBJ2-3; D is uncertain. Germline CDR1 and CDR2: ENHRY and SYGVKD. This CDR3 is 12 amino acids long. This chain's CDR3 is CAIVDSTDTQYF. CDR3 nucleotides: TGTGCTATAGTGGACAGCACAGATACGCAGTATTTT.

At least ten counts were recorded for this clonotype. The chain couples TRBV7-2 to TRBJ1-3; the D is unclear. V dropped 5 bases and J dropped 0 bases, with 11 bases sitting between them. CDR3 length: 15 residues. The germline V gene encodes CDR1 SGHTA and CDR2 FQGNSA. The CDR3 here is CASSRDRLSGNTIYF. As DNA, the CDR3 is TGTGCCAGCAGCCGAGACCGCCTCTCTGGAAACACCATATATTTT.

The chain joins TRBV20-1 to TRBJ2-2; D gene unclear. CDR3 length: 15 amino acids. Germline V gene sequence: CDR1 DFQATT, CDR2 SNEGSKA (reference sequence). V was shortened by 3 bases and J by 3 bases, with 14 bases between the two germline ends. CDR3 nucleotides: TGCAGTGCTAGTAGGCCAGGTCAGGACACCGGGGAGCTGTTTTTT. Its protein product is CSASRPGQDTGELFF.

J is TRBJ1-1 and V is TRBV5-1; unclear D gene. The germline CDR1 and CDR2 sequences are SGHRS and YFSETQ. The CDR3 has 14 amino acids. Trimming left V 0 bases short and J 8 bases short, with 14 bases between. The CDR3 spells CASSLAVDPKEAFF. For the CDR3, the DNA is TGCGCCAGCAGCTTGGCCGTGGACCCCAAAGAAGCTTTCTTT.

This clonotype was recorded once. This rearrangement joins TRBV20-1 to TRBJ1-2; D not resolved. The CDR3 consists of 13 residues. From germline, CDR1 is DFQATT and CDR2 SNEGSKA (reference sequence). Between the trimmed V and J ends, which lost 7 bases and 8 bases, there was a span of 20 bases. CDR3 sequence: CSVPLVGRGGYTF. CDR3 DNA sequence: TGCAGTGTCCCGCTGGTCGGGCGAGGGGGCTACACCTTC.

V is TRBV10-3 and J is TRBJ1-5; D is unresolved. Germline V gene lookup returns CDR1 ENHRY and CDR2 SYGVKD. V was cut by 4 bases and J by 0 bases, with 7 bases left in between. The CDR3 extends over 14 amino acids. The CDR3 sequence: CAISVDSSNQPQHF. The DNA for the CDR3 is TGTGCCATCAGTGTGGATTCTAGCAATCAGCCCCAGCATTTT.

The gene calls are TRBV5-4 and TRBJ1-1, with 7 nucleotides matching TRBD1. This CDR3 has 14 residues. The V and J ends lost 1 base and 3 bases, in that order; junction bases with no gene match: 3. Germline CDR1 reads SGHNT; CDR2 reads YYREEE (reference sequence). The chain's CDR3 is CASSLPGGDTEAFF. The CDR3 coding sequence is TGTGCCAGCAGCTTGCCAGGGGGTGACACTGAAGCTTTCTTT.

This clonotype was picked up many times. V is TRBV7-2 and J is TRBJ2-1; D is tentatively TRBD1 or TRBD2 (6 bases each). Germline V gene sequence: CDR1 SGHTA, CDR2 FQGNSA. The CDR3 contains 15 residues. Trimming pared 4 bases from V and 5 bases from J, leaving 15 bases between. In DNA, the CDR3 is TGTGCCAGCAGCTCTACCTCGGGGGCGAACAATGAGCAGTTCTTC. The encoded protein is CASSSTSGANNEQFF.

The chain has TRBV5-4 and TRBJ2-5; weak D call: TRBD1 (6 bases). Germline CDR1 and CDR2: SGHNT and YYREEE (reference sequence). With 1 base removed from V and 6 bases from J, the gap between germline ends came to 19 bases. This CDR3 is 16 amino acids long. The CDR3 bases are TGTGCCAGCAGCTTGAGTCGCAGCAGGGGCGGGCAGACCCAGTACTTC. It is translated as CASSLSRSRGGQTQYF.

Note on this clonotype: One base away lies a much larger clone, so this may be a sequencing read error. The V and J genes are TRBV7-2 and TRBJ2-7; 9 bases agree with TRBD2. Germline CDR1 SGHTA, CDR2 FQGNSA. Unmatched junction bases numbered 8, after V lost 0 bases and J lost 8 bases. This CDR3 is 15 amino acids long. The CDR3 here is CASSLAAGGPHKQYF. The CDR3 DNA is TGTGCCAGCAGCTTAGCGGCGGGGGGGCCCCACAAGCAGTACTTC.

This clonotype was picked up a small number of times. The chain carries TRBV2 and TRBJ2-5; D may be TRBD2 (5 bases). The V gene's germline CDR1 is SNHLY and CDR2 FYNNEI. The CDR3 consists of 14 residues. V lost 4 bases, J lost 1 base, and 10 bases lay in between. The CDR3 loop reads CASSVGGGQETQYF. CDR3 DNA sequence: TGTGCCAGCAGTGTGGGCGGAGGCCAAGAGACCCAGTACTTC.

This rearrangement joins TRBV19 to TRBJ2-1; tentatively, D is TRBD1 (6 bases). V lost 6 bases, J lost 2 bases, and 14 bases lay in between. This CDR3 has 15 residues. Germline values: CDR1 LNHDA, CDR2 SQIVND (reference sequence). DNA for the CDR3: TGTGCCAGTAGCTCTGAGGACAGCCCCTACAATGAGCAGTTCTTC. Translating it yields CASSSEDSPYNEQFF. Full variable domain (outside the CDR3, taken from reference TRBV19 and TRBJ2-1): DGGITQSPKYLFRKEGQNVTLSCEQNLNHDAMYWYRQDPGQGLRLIYYSQIVNDFQKGDIAEGYSVSREKKESFPLTVTSAQKNPTAFYLCASSSEDSPYNEQFFGPGTRLTVL.

This clonotype was counted at least ten times. One end of the junction is discordant with germline, which a read error may explain. This CDR3 is CASSLGRDNEQFF. The CDR3 bases are TGTGCTAGCAGCTTAGGCAGGGACAATGAGCAGTTCTTC. V is TRBV7-7 and J is TRBJ2-1; possible D gene TRBD1, 5 bases. In germline, CDR1 is SSHAT, CDR2 FNYEAQ (reference sequence). The CDR3 has 13 residues.

This clonotype was seen repeatedly, ten times or more. The chain has TRBV6-2 or TRBV6-3 and TRBJ2-2, with TRBD2 matching over 10 bases. The CDR3 spans 14 residues. The V segment lost 10 bases and the J segment 10 bases; nucleotides outside the gene matches: 12. Germline V gene sequence: CDR1 MNHEY, CDR2 SVGEGT. The CDR3 sequence: CATERGGQPEELFF. Written as DNA, the CDR3 is TGTGCCACCGAGCGGGGGGGGCAACCTGAGGAGCTGTTTTTT.

This clonotype came up many times. The chain is built from TRBV7-2 and TRBJ2-1; perhaps TRBD2 as D (5 bases). The CDR3 sequence is 11 residues long. The germline V gene encodes CDR1 SGHTA and CDR2 FQGNSA. V lost 4 bases and J 9 bases, leaving 7 bases between the germline ends. CDR3 coding DNA: TGTGCCAGCAGCTCACTAGGTGAGCAGTTCTTC. Its protein product is CASSSLGEQFF.

Many counts were recorded for this clonotype. This chain connects TRBV7-2 to TRBJ1-1, with D uncertain. Germline V gives CDR1 SGHTA, CDR2 FQGNSA. This CDR3 region has 12 residues. V was shortened by 0 bases and J by 8 bases, with 7 bases between the two germline ends. The CDR3 here is CASSLAEKEAFF. CDR3 in DNA: TGTGCCAGCAGCTTAGCAGAGAAAGAAGCTTTCTTT.

The rearrangement joins TRBV6-1 to TRBJ1-6; D is unclear. V shed 3 bases and J shed 10 bases, with 10 bases lying between them. This CDR3 has 13 amino acids. The germline CDR1 and CDR2 sequences are MNHNS and SASEGT. CDR3 bases: TGTGCCAGCAGTGACTGGGAAAACTCACCCCTCCACTTT. It specifies CASSDWENSPLHF.

The chain has TRBV20-1 and TRBJ1-4; 8 bases fit TRBD1. The CDR3 spans 16 residues. Germline V gene sequence: CDR1 DFQATT, CDR2 SNEGSKA (reference sequence). With V trimmed by 5 bases and J by 1 base, 9 bases remained unmatched. CDR3 DNA: TGCAGTGCTCAGAGAGGACAGGGTTTAACTAATGAAAAACTGTTTTTT. This gives the protein CSAQRGQGLTNEKLFF.